This T cell receptor (beta chain) emerged from a study of chronic HIV infection and antiretroviral therapy. This clonotype was picked up a small number of times. TCRdb fed the 5' RACE reads into MiXCR, producing one record per CDR3 protein. The sample lists approximately 40,000 distinct CDR3 sequences; roughly 7.6% were seen once. The TCR sequence derives from an adult who had HIV and had not received antiretroviral therapy, or was an uninfected healthy control (not recorded which). Sequenced sample: peripheral blood.

Here the CDR3 reads CSVLRGTYNEQFF. The CDR3 DNA follows: TGCAGCGTTCTACGCGGAACTTACAATGAGCAGTTCTTC. The chain recombines TRBV29-1 with TRBJ2-1; D is undetermined. The ends were cut back, 5 bases at V and 4 bases at J, with 12 bases in the middle. Germline CDR1 is SQVTM and CDR2 is ANQGSEA. The length of the CDR3 is 13 residues.